This T cell receptor beta chain was identified in a study of beta chain features in type 1 diabetes. Study-wide findings and caveats: Researchers report that Type 1 diabetes patients had moderately but significantly shorter TCRB CDR3s across all four CD4+ subsets. Junctions at VDJ sites from type 1 diabetes patients had fewer insertions and more deletions.

Expressed TCRB transcripts were sequenced because the entire RNA isolate underwent reverse transcription. Repertoires were generated with immunoSEQ multiplex PCR, while TCRdb's copy carries only in-frame clones and drops some. The profile covers about 360,000 clones, with 10% to 15% appearing a single time and approximately 0.015% taken by the ten largest. V gave up 0 bases and J gave up 7 bases; unmatched junction bases: 7. The CDR3 spans 16 residues. In germline, CDR1 is SGHAT, CDR2 FQNNGV. This clone turned up a few times. Its antigen is not identified. Sequenced material: naive CD4+ T cells from blood. The source of this sequence is a man aged 18 to 29 in good health. The V call is TRBV11-2, the J call TRBJ1-2, with 11 bases fitting TRBD1. The CDR3 DNA reads TGTGCCAGCAGCTTAGAGAGCGGGACAGGGGGTCGTGGCTACACCTTC. As protein: CASSLESGTGGRGYTF.